Described below is a single TCR beta chain sequence and its context. Its target is not known. Profiled with immunoSEQ multiplex PCR; TCRdb holds only in-frame clones, not every one. Among 9,500 to 11,000 clones listed, 35% to 50% were seen once. This entry comes from a study of T cell clonotyping in hematopoietic cell transplantation. Looked up from germline, CDR1 is SGHDT and CDR2 is YYEEEE. Trimming cost V 2 bases and J 3 bases; bases outside gene matches: 10. CDR3 size: 16 residues. Recipient blood drawn about 28 days pretransplant and days 30, 100, 180 after. Study conclusions and caveats: Cells were unsorted, so CD4 and CD8 contributions were not separated. After transplant, recipient diversity fell while pathologically expanded clonotypes grew through day 180.

This TCR derives from a male patient aged 50 to 59 who had an allogeneic stem cell transplant from an unrelated donor, so the T cells may come from the graft donor. Some clones in this sample may be carry-over from other donors' samples. V is TRBV5-6 and J is TRBJ2-7, with 8 bases matching TRBD1. The sample in question was PBMCs, obtained 30 days after allogeneic stem cell transplant. CDR3 loop: CASSFSQGARGYEQYF. The CDR3 DNA reads TGTGCCAGCAGCTTTAGTCAGGGGGCAAGGGGCTACGAGCAGTACTTC.